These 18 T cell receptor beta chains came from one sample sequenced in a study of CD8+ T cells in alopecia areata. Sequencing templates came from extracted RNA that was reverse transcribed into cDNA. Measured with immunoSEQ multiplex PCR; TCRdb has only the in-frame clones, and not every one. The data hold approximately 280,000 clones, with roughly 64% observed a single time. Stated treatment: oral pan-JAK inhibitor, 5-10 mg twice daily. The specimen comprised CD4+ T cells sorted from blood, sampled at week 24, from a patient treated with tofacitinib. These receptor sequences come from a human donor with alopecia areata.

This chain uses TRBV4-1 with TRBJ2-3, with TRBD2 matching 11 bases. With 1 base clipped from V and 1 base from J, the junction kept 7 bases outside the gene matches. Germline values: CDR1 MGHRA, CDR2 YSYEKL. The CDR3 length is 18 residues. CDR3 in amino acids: CASSQGRASGGRTDTQYF. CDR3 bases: TGCGCCAGCAGCCAAGGACGGGCTAGCGGGGGGCGCACAGATACGCAGTATTTT.

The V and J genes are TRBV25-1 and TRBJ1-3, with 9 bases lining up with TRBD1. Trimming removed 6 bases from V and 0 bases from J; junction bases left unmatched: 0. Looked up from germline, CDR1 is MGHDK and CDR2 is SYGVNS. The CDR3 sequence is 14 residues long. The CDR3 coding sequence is TGTGCCAGCAGGACAGGGGGCTCTGGAAACACCATATATTTT. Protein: CASRTGGSGNTIYF.

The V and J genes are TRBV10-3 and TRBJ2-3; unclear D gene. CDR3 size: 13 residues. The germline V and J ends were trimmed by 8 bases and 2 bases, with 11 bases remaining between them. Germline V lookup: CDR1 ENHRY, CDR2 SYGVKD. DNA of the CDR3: TGTGCCATCGGTGTCCGTCCCACAGATACGCAGTATTTT. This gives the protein CAIGVRPTDTQYF.

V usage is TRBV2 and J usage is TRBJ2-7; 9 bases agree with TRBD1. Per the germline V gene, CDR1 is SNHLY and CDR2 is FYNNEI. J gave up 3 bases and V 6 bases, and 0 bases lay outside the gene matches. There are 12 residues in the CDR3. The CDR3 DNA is TGTGCCAGCAGGGGACAGGGCTACGAGCAGTACTTC. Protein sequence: CASRGQGYEQYF.

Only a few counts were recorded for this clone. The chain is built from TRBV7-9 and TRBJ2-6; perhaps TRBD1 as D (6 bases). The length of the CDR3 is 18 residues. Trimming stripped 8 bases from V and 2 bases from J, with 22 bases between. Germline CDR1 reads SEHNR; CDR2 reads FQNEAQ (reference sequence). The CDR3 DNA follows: TGTGCCAGCGGGTGGTACCTCAAACAGGGCCCTGGGGCCAACGTCCTGACTTTC. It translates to CASGWYLKQGPGANVLTF.

The CDR3 here is CAWSLGQGTQPQHF. CDR3 sequence (DNA): TGTGCCTGGAGTCTCGGACAGGGTACTCAGCCCCAGCATTTT. V is TRBV30 and J is TRBJ1-5; 8 bases map to TRBD1. This CDR3 is built from 14 residues. The trim removed 2 bases at V and 6 bases at J, leaving 6 bases unmatched. Germline values: CDR1 GTSNPN, CDR2 SVGIG (reference sequence).

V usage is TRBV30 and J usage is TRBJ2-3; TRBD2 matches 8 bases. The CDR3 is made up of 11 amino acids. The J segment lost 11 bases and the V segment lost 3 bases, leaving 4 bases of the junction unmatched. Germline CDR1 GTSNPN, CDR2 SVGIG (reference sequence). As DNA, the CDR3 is TGTGCCTGGAGCGGGGGGGGCTGGCAGTATTTT. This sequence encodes CAWSGGGWQYF.

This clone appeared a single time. The CDR3 DNA follows: TGTGCCTGGAGTTTACATACGCAGTATTTT. Amino acids: CAWSLHTQYF. This chain links TRBV30 with TRBJ2-3; D is unresolved. CDR1 is GTSNPN, CDR2 SVGIG, per germline (reference sequence). The CDR3 contains 10 residues. V lost 2 bases and J lost 7, with 4 bases in between.

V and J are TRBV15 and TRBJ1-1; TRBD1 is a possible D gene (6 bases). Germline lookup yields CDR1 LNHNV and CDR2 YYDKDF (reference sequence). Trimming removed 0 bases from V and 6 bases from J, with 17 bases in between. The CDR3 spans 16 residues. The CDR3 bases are TGTGCCACCAGCAGAGATCTTGATCGAGGGGGGGCTGAAGCTTTCTTT. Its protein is CATSRDLDRGGAEAFF.

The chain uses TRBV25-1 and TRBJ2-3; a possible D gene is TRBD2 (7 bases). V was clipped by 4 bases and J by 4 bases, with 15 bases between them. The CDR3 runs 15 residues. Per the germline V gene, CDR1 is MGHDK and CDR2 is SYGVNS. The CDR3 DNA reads TGTGCCAGCAGTGGGACAGCGGGGCATCCAGATACGCAGTATTTT. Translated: CASSGTAGHPDTQYF.

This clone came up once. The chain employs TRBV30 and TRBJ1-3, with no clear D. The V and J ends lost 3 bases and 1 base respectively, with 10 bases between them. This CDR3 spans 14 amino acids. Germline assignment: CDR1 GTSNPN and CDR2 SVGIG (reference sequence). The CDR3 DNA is TGTGCCTGGAGGAGTACGGTATCTGGAAACACCATATATTTT. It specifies CAWRSTVSGNTIYF.

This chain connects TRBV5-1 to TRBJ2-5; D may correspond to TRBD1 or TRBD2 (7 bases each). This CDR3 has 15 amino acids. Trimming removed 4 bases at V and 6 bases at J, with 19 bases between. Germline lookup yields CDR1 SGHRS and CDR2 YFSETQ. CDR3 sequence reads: CASSPGRQGGKTQYF. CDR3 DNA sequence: TGCGCCAGCAGCCCGGGCCGACAGGGAGGGAAGACCCAGTACTTC. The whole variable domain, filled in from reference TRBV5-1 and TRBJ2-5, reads KAGVTQTPRYLIKTRGQQVTLSCSPISGHRSVSWYQQTPGQGLQFLFEYFSETQRNKGNFPGRFSGRQFSNSRSEMNVSTLELGDSALYLCASSPGRQGGKTQYFGPGTRLLVL.

DNA for the CDR3: TGTGCCATCAGTGCCCAGGGGGCGATCTATGGCTACACCTTC. This codes for CAISAQGAIYGYTF. This chain joins TRBV10-3 and TRBJ1-2, with TRBD1 matching 8 bases. The CDR3 extends over 14 amino acids. V lost 4 bases, J lost 4 bases, and 5 bases stayed unmatched. CDR1 and CDR2 (germline): ENHRY, SYGVKD.

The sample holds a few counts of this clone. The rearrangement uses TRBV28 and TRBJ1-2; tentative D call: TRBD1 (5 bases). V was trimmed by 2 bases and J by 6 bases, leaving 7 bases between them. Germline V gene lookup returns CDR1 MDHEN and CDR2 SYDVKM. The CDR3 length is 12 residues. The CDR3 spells CASSLGGNGYTF. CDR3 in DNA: TGTGCCAGCAGTTTAGGGGGGAATGGCTACACCTTC.

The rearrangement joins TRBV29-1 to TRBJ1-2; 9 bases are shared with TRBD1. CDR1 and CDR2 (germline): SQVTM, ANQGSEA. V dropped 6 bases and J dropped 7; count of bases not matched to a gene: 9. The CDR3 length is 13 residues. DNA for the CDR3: TGCAGCGTCGGGGGACAGGGTAAATTTGGCTACACCTTC. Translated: CSVGGQGKFGYTF. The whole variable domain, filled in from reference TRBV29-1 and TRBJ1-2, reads SAVISQKPSRDICQRGTSLTIQCQVDSQVTMMFWYRQQPGQSLTLIATANQGSEATYESGFVIDKFPISRPNLTFSTLTVSNMSPEDSSIYLCSVGGQGKFGYTFGSGTRLTVV.

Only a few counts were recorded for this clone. DNA of the CDR3: TGCGCCAGCAGCCAAATAAAAGGCGCCTTCAATGAGCAGTTCTTC. This gives the protein CASSQIKGAFNEQFF. The rearrangement uses TRBV4-3 and TRBJ2-1; D call uncertain. Trimming cost V 2 bases and J 6 bases, with 14 bases left between them. The germline V gene encodes CDR1 LGHNA and CDR2 YSLEER. There are 15 residues in the CDR3.

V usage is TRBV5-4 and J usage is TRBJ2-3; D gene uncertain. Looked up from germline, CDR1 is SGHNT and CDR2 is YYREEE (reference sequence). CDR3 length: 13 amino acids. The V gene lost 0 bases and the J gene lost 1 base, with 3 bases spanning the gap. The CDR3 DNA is TGTGCCAGCAGCTTGGGCGGCACAGATACGCAGTATTTT. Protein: CASSLGGTDTQYF.

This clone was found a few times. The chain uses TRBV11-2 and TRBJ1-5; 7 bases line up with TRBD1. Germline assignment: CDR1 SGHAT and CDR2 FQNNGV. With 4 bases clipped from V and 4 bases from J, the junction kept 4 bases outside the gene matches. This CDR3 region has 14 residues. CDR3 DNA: TGTGCCAGCAGCTCCGACAGGGTGAATCAGCCCCAGCATTTT. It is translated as CASSSDRVNQPQHF. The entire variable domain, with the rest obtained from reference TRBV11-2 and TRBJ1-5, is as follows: EAGVAQSPRYKIIEKRQSVAFWCNPISGHATLYWYQQILGQGPKLLIQFQNNGVVDDSQLPKDRFSAERLKGVDSTLKIQPAKLEDSAVYLCASSSDRVNQPQHFGDGTRLSIL.